Listed below are T cell receptor beta chains from one sample, sequenced in a study of control samples from healthy donors and cancer patients. The method was immunoSEQ multiplex PCR; TCRdb's version includes in-frame clones alone and lacks a portion of them. The sample has 100,000 or so clones, about 88% seen once. Input material: blood. The source of these receptors is a woman between 45 and 65 years old in good health. CDR3s leave out the opening cysteine and the closing phenylalanine or tryptophan. Each record gives: V gene, CDR3 length, J gene, CDR3 protein.

TRBV28	12	TRBJ2-4	ASSFTGGRGEKY
TRBV5-4	15	TRBJ2-2	ASSSAQTRSNTGELF
TRBV28	13	TRBJ1-3	ASSPGRISGNTIY
TRBV5-4	13	TRBJ2-3	ASSRDSSGQDTQY
TRBV7-3	14	TRBJ2-2	ASSLRAYANTGELF
TRBV9	17	TRBJ1-2	ASSVDSTPFGGDDYGYT
TRBV7-8	13	TRBJ1-4	ASSPGQGGSEKLF
TRBV9	12	TRBJ2-1	ASSLGESYNEQF
TRBV28	11	TRBJ2-7	ASSLGGVDEQY
TRBV6-2/TRBV6-3	13	TRBJ2-1	ASSYSSSGNNEQF
TRBV30	12	TRBJ1-2	AWRGQLLGGGYT
TRBV20-1	11	TRBJ1-1	SASPHLRQAAF
TRBV27	12	TRBJ2-6	ASSWGAGANVLT
TRBV24-1	16	TRBJ1-5	ATSEWVHWGYSNQPQH
TRBV18	10	TRBJ2-3	ASSSGTDTQY
TRBV7-2	12	TRBJ1-5	ASSFAVSNQPQH
TRBV5-1	12	TRBJ1-2	ASSLGQGNYGYT
TRBV6-5	10	TRBJ1-2	ASSSTGGGYT
TRBV25-1	13	TRBJ1-2	ASSEWVRGVGGYT
TRBV5-5	14	TRBJ1-5	ASSLDAGIGNQPQH
TRBV2	14	TRBJ2-2	ASTRDPRGFTGELF
TRBV4-1	15	TRBJ1-6	ASSQGFAGTGNSPLH
TRBV4-3	17	TRBJ2-3	ASSQDTRTGPPRTDTQY
TRBV5-6	14	TRBJ2-7	ASSLAPGRGSHEQY
TRBV3-1/TRBV3-2	13	TRBJ2-7	ASRLGLDSSYEQY
TRBV12-3/TRBV12-4	10	TRBJ2-5	ASQRDRETQY
TRBV6-2/TRBV6-3	14	TRBJ2-3	ASSDRAGRGGDTQY
TRBV24-1	13	TRBJ2-5	ATSDPQGTQETQY
TRBV28	12	TRBJ1-2	ASTDGGVGYGYT
TRBV6-2/TRBV6-3	13	TRBJ1-2	ASSRAGSSDYGYT
TRBV20-1	9	TRBJ2-7	SATPGYEQY
TRBV5-1	12	TRBJ2-1	ASSPTSGSYEQF
TRBV10-3	13	TRBJ1-4	AISDRFATNEKLF
TRBV9	17	TRBJ2-1	ASSVDREGARPDCNEQF
TRBV7-3	13	TRBJ2-2	ASSLQGPIPGELF
TRBV3-1/TRBV3-2	13	TRBJ1-3	ASSGMQGSGNTIY
TRBV7-3	11	TRBJ2-1	ASSLMGGSEQF
TRBV12-5	10	TRBJ1-1	ASGLVNTEAF
TRBV2	13	TRBJ2-1	ASMESGGGYNEQF
TRBV7-2	11	TRBJ1-3	ASSRINVGPIY
TRBV28	9	TRBJ2-2	ATQTPGELF
TRBV28	11	TRBJ2-1	ASSLPRRNEQF
TRBV2	12	TRBJ1-2	ASSPRGPSYGYT
TRBV6-5	12	TRBJ2-1	ASTELLGGNEQF
TRBV15	11	TRBJ2-6	ATSRTPSNVLT
TRBV28	13	TRBJ2-1	ASTQATSGSNEQF